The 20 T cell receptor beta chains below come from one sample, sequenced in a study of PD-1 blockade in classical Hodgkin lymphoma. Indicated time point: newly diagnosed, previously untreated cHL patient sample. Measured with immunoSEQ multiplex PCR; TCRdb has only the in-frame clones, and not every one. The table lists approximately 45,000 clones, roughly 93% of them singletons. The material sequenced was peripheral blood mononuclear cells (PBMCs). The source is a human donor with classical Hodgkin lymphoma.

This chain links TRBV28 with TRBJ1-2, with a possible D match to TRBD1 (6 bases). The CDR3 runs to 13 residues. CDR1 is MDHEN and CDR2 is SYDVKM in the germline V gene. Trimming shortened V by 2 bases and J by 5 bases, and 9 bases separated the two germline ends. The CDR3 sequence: CASSLTRGYGYTF. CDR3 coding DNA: TGTGCCAGCAGTTTAACCAGGGGATATGGCTACACCTTC.

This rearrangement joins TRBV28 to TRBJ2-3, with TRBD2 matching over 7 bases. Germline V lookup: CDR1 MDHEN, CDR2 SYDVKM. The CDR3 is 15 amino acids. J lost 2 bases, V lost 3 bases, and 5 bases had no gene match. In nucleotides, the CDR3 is TGTGCCAGCAGTTTGCAGGGAGGGTACACAGATACGCAGTATTTT. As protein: CASSLQGGYTDTQYF.

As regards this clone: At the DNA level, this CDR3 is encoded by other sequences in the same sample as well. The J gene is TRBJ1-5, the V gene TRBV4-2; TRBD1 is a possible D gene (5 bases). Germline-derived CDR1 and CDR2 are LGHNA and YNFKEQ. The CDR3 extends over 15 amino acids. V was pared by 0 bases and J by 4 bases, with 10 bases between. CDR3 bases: TGTGCCAGCAGCCAAGACAGGGTATCAAATCAGCCCCAGCATTTT. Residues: CASSQDRVSNQPQHF.

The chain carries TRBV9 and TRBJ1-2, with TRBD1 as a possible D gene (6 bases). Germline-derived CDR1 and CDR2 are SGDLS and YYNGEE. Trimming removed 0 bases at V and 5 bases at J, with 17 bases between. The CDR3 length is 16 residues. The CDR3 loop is CASSVDWAGENYGYTF. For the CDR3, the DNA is TGTGCCAGCAGCGTAGATTGGGCAGGGGAGAATTATGGCTACACCTTC. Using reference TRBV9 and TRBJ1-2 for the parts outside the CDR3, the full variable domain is DSGVTQTPKHLITATGQRVTLRCSPRSGDLSVYWYQQSLDQGLQFLIQYYNGEERAKGNILERFSAQQFPDLHSELNLSSLELGDSALYFCASSVDWAGENYGYTFGSGTRLTVV.

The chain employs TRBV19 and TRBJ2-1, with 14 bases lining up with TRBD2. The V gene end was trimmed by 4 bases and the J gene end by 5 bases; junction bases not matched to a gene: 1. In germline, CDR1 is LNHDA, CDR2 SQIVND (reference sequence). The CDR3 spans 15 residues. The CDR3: CASSRGLAGDNEQFF. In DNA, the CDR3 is TGTGCCAGTAGTAGGGGACTAGCGGGAGACAATGAGCAGTTCTTC.

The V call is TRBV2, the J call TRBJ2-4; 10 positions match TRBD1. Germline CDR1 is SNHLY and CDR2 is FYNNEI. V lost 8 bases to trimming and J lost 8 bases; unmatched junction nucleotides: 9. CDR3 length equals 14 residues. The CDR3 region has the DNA TGTGCCAGCGGGGGACAGGGGAAAGAGCACATTCAGTACTTC. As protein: CASGGQGKEHIQYF.

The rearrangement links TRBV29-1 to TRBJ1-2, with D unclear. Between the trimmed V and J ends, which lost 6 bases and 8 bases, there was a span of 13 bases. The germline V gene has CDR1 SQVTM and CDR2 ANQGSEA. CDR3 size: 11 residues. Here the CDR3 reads CSVRGVEGYTF. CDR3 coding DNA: TGCAGCGTCCGTGGCGTCGAGGGCTACACCTTC.

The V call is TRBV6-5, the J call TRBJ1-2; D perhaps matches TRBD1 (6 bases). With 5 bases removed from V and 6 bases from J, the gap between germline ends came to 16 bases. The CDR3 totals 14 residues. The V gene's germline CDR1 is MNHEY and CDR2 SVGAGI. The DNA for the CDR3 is TGTGCCAGCAGTCGCTCAGACAGGAGGGATGGCTACACCTTC. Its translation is CASSRSDRRDGYTF.

This chain's CDR3 is CASSKKGGQGICLRWRPTEAFF. The CDR3 DNA reads TGTGCCAGCAGCAAAAAGGGGGGACAGGGTATATGCCTTAGGTGGCGCCCCACTGAAGCTTTCTTT. The chain is built from TRBV21-1 and TRBJ1-1; TRBD1 was called by the table and not checked on the DNA. TRBV21-1 is a pseudogene. The CDR3 totals 22 residues.

The CDR3 reads CASSVGTLNTGELFF. In DNA, the CDR3 is TGTGCCAGCAGCGTAGGGACATTGAACACCGGGGAGCTGTTTTTT. The chain recombines TRBV9 with TRBJ2-2, with a tentative D call TRBD1 (5 bases). Germline V CDR1 and CDR2: SGDLS, YYNGEE. V lost 0 bases and J 1 base, leaving 7 bases between the germline ends. This CDR3 spans 15 amino acids.

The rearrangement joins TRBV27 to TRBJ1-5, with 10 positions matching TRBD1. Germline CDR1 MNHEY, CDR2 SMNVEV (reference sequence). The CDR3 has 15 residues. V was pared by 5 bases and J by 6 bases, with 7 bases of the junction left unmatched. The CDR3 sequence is CASSPWDRGSQPQHF. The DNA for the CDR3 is TGTGCCAGCAGTCCGTGGGACAGGGGAAGTCAGCCCCAGCATTTT.

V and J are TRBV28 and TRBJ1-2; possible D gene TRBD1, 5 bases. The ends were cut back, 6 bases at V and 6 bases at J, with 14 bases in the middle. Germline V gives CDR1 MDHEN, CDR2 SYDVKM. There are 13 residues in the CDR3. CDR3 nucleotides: TGTGCCAGCAGCTTTCTCAGGGACGATGGCTACACCTTC. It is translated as CASSFLRDDGYTF.

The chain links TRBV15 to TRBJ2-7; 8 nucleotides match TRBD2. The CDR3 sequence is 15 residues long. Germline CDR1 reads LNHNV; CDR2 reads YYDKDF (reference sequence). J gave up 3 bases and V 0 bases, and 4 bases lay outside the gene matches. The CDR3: CATSRDRGGGYEQYF. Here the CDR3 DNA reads TGTGCCACCAGCAGAGATCGGGGGGGAGGCTACGAGCAGTACTTC.

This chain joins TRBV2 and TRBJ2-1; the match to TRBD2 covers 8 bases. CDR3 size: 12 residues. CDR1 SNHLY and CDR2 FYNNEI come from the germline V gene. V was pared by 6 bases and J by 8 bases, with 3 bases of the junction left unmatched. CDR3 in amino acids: CASRREVDEQFF. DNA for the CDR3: TGTGCCAGCAGGCGGGAGGTCGATGAGCAGTTCTTC. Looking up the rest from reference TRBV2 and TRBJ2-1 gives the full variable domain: EPEVTQTPSHQVTQMGQEVILRCVPISNHLYFYWYRQILGQKVEFLVSFYNNEISEKSEIFDDQFSVERPDGSNFTLKIRSTKLEDSAMYFCASRREVDEQFFGPGTRLTVL.

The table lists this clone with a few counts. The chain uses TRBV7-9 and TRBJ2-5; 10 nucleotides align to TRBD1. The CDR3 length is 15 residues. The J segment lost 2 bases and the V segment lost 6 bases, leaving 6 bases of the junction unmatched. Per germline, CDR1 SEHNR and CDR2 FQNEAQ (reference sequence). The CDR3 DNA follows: TGTGCCAGCAGTACAGGGACAGGGGAACAAGAGACCCAGTACTTC. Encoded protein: CASSTGTGEQETQYF.

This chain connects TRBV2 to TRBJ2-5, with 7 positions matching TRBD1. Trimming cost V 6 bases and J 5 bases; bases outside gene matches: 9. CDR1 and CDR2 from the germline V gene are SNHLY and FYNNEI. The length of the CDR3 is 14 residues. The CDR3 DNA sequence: TGTGCCAGCAGGGCTACAGGGGTCGGCGAGACCCAGTACTTC. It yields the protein CASRATGVGETQYF.

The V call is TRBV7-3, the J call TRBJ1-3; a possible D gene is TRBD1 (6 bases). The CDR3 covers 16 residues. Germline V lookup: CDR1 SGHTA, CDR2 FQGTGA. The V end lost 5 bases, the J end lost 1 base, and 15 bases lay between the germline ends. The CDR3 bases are TGTGCCAGCAGCCGCGACGGGGGCAGGTCTGGAAACACCATATATTTT. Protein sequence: CASSRDGGRSGNTIYF. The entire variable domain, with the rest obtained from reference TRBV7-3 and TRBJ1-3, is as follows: GAGVSQTPSNKVTEKGKYVELRCDPISGHTALYWYRQSLGQGPEFLIYFQGTGAADDSGLPNDRFFAVRPEGSVSTLKIQRTERGDSAVYLCASSRDGGRSGNTIYFGEGSWLTVV.

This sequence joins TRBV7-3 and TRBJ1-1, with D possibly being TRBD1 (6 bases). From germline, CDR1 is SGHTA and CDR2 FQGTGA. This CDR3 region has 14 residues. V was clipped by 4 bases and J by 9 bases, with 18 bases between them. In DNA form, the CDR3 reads TGTGCCAGCAGCTGGCAGGGCCGAGGGGGAAAAGCTTTCTTT. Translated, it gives CASSWQGRGGKAFF.

CDR3 residues: CASSPRPGRVHEQFF. Written as DNA, the CDR3 is TGTGCCAGCAGTCCACGGCCTGGGCGGGTTCATGAGCAGTTCTTC. The rearrangement joins TRBV27 to TRBJ2-1; tentative D call: TRBD2 (5 bases). Trimming took 5 bases from V and 8 from J, leaving 19 bases between them. The length of the CDR3 is 15 residues. Looked up from germline, CDR1 is MNHEY and CDR2 is SMNVEV (reference sequence).

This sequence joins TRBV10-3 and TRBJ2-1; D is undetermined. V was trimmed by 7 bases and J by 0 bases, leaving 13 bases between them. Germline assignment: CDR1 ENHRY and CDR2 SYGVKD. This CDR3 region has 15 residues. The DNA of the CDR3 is TGTGCCATCAAAGGTGGCAACGACTCCTACAATGAGCAGTTCTTC. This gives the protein CAIKGGNDSYNEQFF.